This TCR beta chain was sequenced in a study of glioma-infiltrating T cells. Notes on the study in general: Above-expected tissue-blood divergence occurred in all gliomas, most in low-grade ones. Very few CDR3 sequences were shared between tissue and blood.

In the case of this clonotype: Its antigen is as yet unknown. One base away lies a much larger clone, so this may be a sequencing read error. No conserved phenylalanine or tryptophan is present at the end of the CDR3, so a read error is the likely explanation.

The V segment lost 4 bases and the J segment 8 bases; nucleotides outside the gene matches: 10. The CDR3 length is 15 residues. Looked up from germline, CDR1 is MGHDK and CDR2 is SYGVNS. TCR alpha and beta CDR3 regions were amplified from RNA using iRepertoire nested multiplex PCR. One-step reverse transcription and amplification started from roughly 100-400 ng of tissue mRNA or PBMC total RNA. MiXCR was run by TCRdb on the multiplex PCR reads, yielding one entry per CDR3 protein. The sample includes 9,500 to 15,000 distinct CDR3 sequences, around 27% of them seen just once. The specimen was glioma tissue, nonneoplastic brain tissue, or PBMCs (not recorded which). V and J are TRBV25-1 and TRBJ1-4, with 7 bases aligning to TRBD1. The source is a human donor with low-grade glioma or glioblastoma, undergoing nonglioma brain surgery, or in good health (not recorded which). CDR3 nucleotides: TGTGCCAGCAGTGTGGGACAGTCCGGTGCGGAAAAACTGTTTTCT. Translation: CASSVGQSGAEKLFS.